The 13 T cell receptor beta chains given below trace back to one sample, sequenced in a study of Ad26.COV2.S vaccination and SARS-CoV-2 variants. TCRdb's copy holds only in-frame clones and misses some; the assay was immunoSEQ multiplex PCR. The table shows about 410,000 clones, with around nine tenths occurring only once. The treatment is: roughly 20 received Ad26.COV2.S at low or high dose, single or two shots; about 5 received placebo; per-sample allocation not given. It was on day 63 after the first vaccine or placebo injection that samples were taken. The sample in question was peripheral blood, obtained in a trial of Ad26.COV2.S vaccine versus placebo. These receptors originate from a person between 18 and 65 years old who received the Ad26.COV2.S COVID-19 vaccine or a placebo.

This chain uses TRBV2 with TRBJ2-5; 7 bases align to TRBD2. CDR1 SNHLY and CDR2 FYNNEI come from the germline V gene. Trimming removed 7 bases from V and 5 bases from J; junction bases left unmatched: 10. The CDR3 spans 14 residues. CDR3 sequence reads: CASNLGLVRETQYF. The CDR3 bases are TGTGCCAGCAACCTCGGACTAGTTCGGGAGACCCAGTACTTC.

This chain uses TRBV3-1 (or the pseudogene TRBV3-2) with TRBJ2-1; 14 positions agree with TRBD2. CDR1 is LGHDT, CDR2 YNNKEL, per germline (reference sequence). This CDR3 is built from 16 residues. V was pared by 1 base and J by 6 bases, with 2 bases of the junction left unmatched. The CDR3 loop reads CASSQAGTSGGNEQFF. Here the CDR3 DNA reads TGTGCCAGCAGCCAAGCCGGGACTAGCGGGGGCAATGAGCAGTTCTTC.

This clone was counted a few times. V is TRBV7-9 and J is TRBJ1-2, with TRBD1 matching 8 bases. CDR1 is SEHNR and CDR2 is FQNEAQ in the germline V gene (reference sequence). J lost 4 bases, V lost 5 bases, and 3 bases had no gene match. There are 13 residues in the CDR3. The CDR3, as DNA: TGTGCCAGCAGCCAAGACAGGGGCTATGGCTACACCTTC. Translation gives CASSQDRGYGYTF.

The gene calls are TRBV19 and TRBJ2-3; 9 positions agree with TRBD1. The CDR3 contains 15 residues. V was pared by 6 bases and J by 1 base, with 5 bases of the junction left unmatched. Germline-derived CDR1 and CDR2 are LNHDA and SQIVND (reference sequence). CDR3 nucleotide sequence: TGTGCCAGTAGATACAGGGGGCTTCGCACAGATACGCAGTATTTT. It specifies CASRYRGLRTDTQYF.

The chain couples TRBV2 to TRBJ2-2; no clear D gene. Germline V gives CDR1 SNHLY, CDR2 FYNNEI. The CDR3 runs to 16 residues. The V end lost 1 base, the J end lost 2 bases, and 11 bases lay between the germline ends. CDR3 protein: CASSEEALRNTGELFF. DNA of the CDR3: TGTGCCAGCAGTGAAGAGGCCTTACGAAACACCGGGGAGCTGTTTTTT.

This clone appeared a single time. This chain connects TRBV7-8 to TRBJ2-7, with 7 nucleotides matching TRBD1. Germline trimming cut 1 base from V and 6 bases from J; bases unmatched to any gene: 6. CDR3 length equals 14 residues. CDR1 and CDR2 (germline): SGHVS, FQNEAQ. CDR3 region: CASSLGTTGREQYF. CDR3 bases: TGTGCCAGCAGCTTAGGGACGACAGGGCGCGAGCAGTACTTC.

The V gene is TRBV19, the J gene TRBJ1-2; D uncertain. Trimming stripped 4 bases from V and 1 base from J, with 19 bases between. The CDR3 contains 17 residues. CDR1 and CDR2 (germline): LNHDA, SQIVND (reference sequence). CDR3 DNA sequence: TGTGCCAGTAGTAATTGGGCCAGTGGCTCAGTTAACTATGGCTACACCTTC. The encoded protein is CASSNWASGSVNYGYTF.

This clone was detected only a few times. V usage is TRBV5-1 and J usage is TRBJ2-5; 9 bases fit TRBD1. Losses at the gene ends were 4 bases for V and 2 bases for J; bases not matched to a gene: 3. The CDR3 contains 14 residues. Germline V CDR1 and CDR2: SGHRS, YFSETQ. The CDR3 coding sequence is TGCGCCAGCAGCGAGACAGGGGGGCAAGAGACCCAGTACTTC. Protein: CASSETGGQETQYF.

This chain uses TRBV4-3 with TRBJ1-1, with a weak D call TRBD1 (5 bases). This CDR3 contains 13 residues. Trimming took off 3 bases at V and 6 bases at J, with 11 bases between the two ends. The germline CDR1 and CDR2 sequences are LGHNA and YSLEER. In nucleotides, the CDR3 is TGCGCCAGCAGCCATCAACGGGGGTCTGAAGCTTTCTTT. This sequence encodes CASSHQRGSEAFF.

The rearrangement links TRBV2 to TRBJ2-1, with 10 bases identical to TRBD2. The CDR3 covers 15 residues. The V gene's germline CDR1 is SNHLY and CDR2 FYNNEI. Trimming cost V 3 bases and J 4 bases; bases outside gene matches: 3. The CDR3 protein is CASSETSGQYNEQFF. The DNA for the CDR3 is TGTGCCAGCAGTGAGACTAGCGGGCAGTACAATGAGCAGTTCTTC.

The chain couples TRBV23-1 to TRBJ2-2, with a weak D call TRBD2 (7 bases). TRBV23-1 is an open reading frame, and its role is uncertain. V was cut by 11 bases and J by 4 bases, with 26 bases left in between. This CDR3 has 17 residues. This CDR3 reads CASGSLAGAGSTGELFF. DNA of the CDR3: TGCGCCTCGGGATCGCTTGCGGGGGCCGGGAGCACCGGGGAGCTGTTTTTT.

The CDR3 is CASSGNTDTQYF. The CDR3 bases are TGTGCCAGCAGTGGAAACACAGATACGCAGTATTTT. The chain couples TRBV28 to TRBJ2-3; D gene ambiguous. This CDR3 is 12 amino acids long. V lost 5 bases to trimming and J lost 2 bases, with 5 bases between them. The germline V gene encodes CDR1 MDHEN and CDR2 SYDVKM.

The chain carries TRBV25-1 and TRBJ1-3; weak D call: TRBD1 (6 bases). This CDR3 has 14 amino acids. CDR1 and CDR2 from the germline V gene are MGHDK and SYGVNS. With 2 bases removed from V and 7 bases from J, the gap between germline ends came to 12 bases. This CDR3 reads CASSEPGEWNTIYF. The CDR3 DNA sequence: TGTGCCAGCAGTGAACCAGGGGAATGGAACACCATATATTTT.